These 21 T cell receptor beta chains came from one sample sequenced in a study of blood T cell repertoires in COVID-19. Method: immunoSEQ multiplex PCR; TCRdb's copy keeps in-frame clones and lacks some. The table has about 150,000 clones, roughly nine tenths seen once. Sequenced input: peripheral blood. These receptors originate from a woman between 65 and 79 years old with acute or convalescent COVID-19.

V is TRBV6-5 and J is TRBJ2-7; TRBD1 aligns across 8 bases. Germline assignment: CDR1 MNHEY and CDR2 SVGAGI. This CDR3 has 15 amino acids. With V trimmed by 5 bases and J by 7 bases, 13 bases remained unmatched. The CDR3 loop reads CASSRGQGRVGEQYV. CDR3 DNA sequence: TGTGCCAGCAGTCGAGGACAGGGAAGGGTGGGGGAGCAGTACGTC.

In this sample, this clone turned up once. V gene TRBV7-2 combines with J gene TRBJ2-5, with D perhaps TRBD2 (5 bases). The CDR3 spans 14 residues. V was cut by 3 bases and J by 3 bases, with 11 bases left in between. Germline V lookup: CDR1 SGHTA, CDR2 FQGNSA. The DNA for the CDR3 is TGTGCCAGCAGCTTTTCGACTACGAAAGAGACCCAGTACTTC. This codes for CASSFSTTKETQYF.

This chain joins TRBV15 and TRBJ1-2; 9 bases are a match to TRBD1. The CDR3 contains 14 residues. Germline CDR1 and CDR2: LNHNV and YYDKDF (reference sequence). The junction had 1 base not matched to a gene; V was cut back by 0 bases and J by 5 bases. CDR3 coding DNA: TGTGCCACCAGCAGAGAGACAGGGGGGTATGGCTACACCTTC. Translation: CATSRETGGYGYTF.

The J gene is TRBJ1-2, the V gene TRBV4-3; TRBD1 is a possible D gene (6 bases). From germline, CDR1 is LGHNA and CDR2 YSLEER. V was cut by 4 bases and J by 8 bases, with 17 bases left in between. This CDR3 has 14 residues. Here the CDR3 DNA reads TGCGCCAGCAGCCCGGACGACAGGACCTCGGGCTACACCTTC. Amino acids: CASSPDDRTSGYTF.

This chain joins TRBV6-5 and TRBJ2-3; D call uncertain. Germline V lookup: CDR1 MNHEY, CDR2 SVGAGI. V shed 6 bases and J shed 4 bases, with 5 bases lying between them. The CDR3 has 11 residues. CDR3 DNA sequence: TGTGCCAGCAGGGTAGCAGATACGCAGTATTTT. Encoded protein: CASRVADTQYF.

The chain combines TRBV3-1 (or the pseudogene TRBV3-2) with TRBJ2-7, with 7 bases identical to TRBD1. The CDR3 contains 14 residues. Germline V lookup: CDR1 LGHDT, CDR2 YNNKEL (reference sequence). V trimming: 3 bases; J trimming: 0 bases; junction bases outside the gene matches: 2. The DNA for the CDR3 is TGTGCCAGCAGCCACGGGACAGCCTCCTACGAGCAGTACTTC. It encodes CASSHGTASYEQYF.

As DNA, the CDR3 is TGTGCCAGCAGGTGGGACAGGGGTTATTCACCCCTCCACTTT. This codes for CASRWDRGYSPLHF. The chain employs TRBV6-5 and TRBJ1-6, with 10 bases that match TRBD1. CDR1 is MNHEY and CDR2 is SVGAGI in the germline V gene. Trimming cost V 6 bases and J 8 bases; bases outside gene matches: 4. The CDR3 sequence is 14 residues long.

Only a few counts were recorded for this clone. The rearrangement uses TRBV19 and TRBJ1-1, with TRBD1 identical over 8 bases. The CDR3 contains 16 residues. CDR1 LNHDA and CDR2 SQIVND come from the germline V gene (reference sequence). J was trimmed by 5 bases and V by 5 bases; bases with no gene match: 13. In nucleotides, the CDR3 is TGTGCCAGTAGTCACCCGGGACAGGCCCGGGGGACTGAAGCTTTCTTT. As protein: CASSHPGQARGTEAFF.

The chain uses TRBV5-8 and TRBJ1-1; D is uncertain. Looked up from germline, CDR1 is SGHTS and CDR2 is YDEGEE. Trimming removed 2 bases from V and 4 bases from J, with 9 bases in between. CDR3 length: 13 amino acids. CDR3 DNA: TGTGCCAGCAGCTTCGTCCGGGGCACTGAAGCTTTCTTT. It translates to CASSFVRGTEAFF.

The chain uses TRBV6-2 or TRBV6-3 and TRBJ1-1; 7 nucleotides line up with TRBD1. CDR3 length: 15 amino acids. Per the germline V gene, CDR1 is MNHEY and CDR2 is SVGEGT. Trimming cost V 4 bases and J 4 bases; bases outside gene matches: 9. The CDR3 loop reads CASSWRAQGGTEAFF. The DNA for the CDR3 is TGTGCCAGCAGTTGGAGGGCTCAGGGGGGCACTGAAGCTTTCTTT.

The rearrangement joins TRBV14 to TRBJ1-4, with D possibly TRBD1 on 5 matching bases. Between the trimmed V and J ends, which lost 4 bases and 4 bases, there was a span of 10 bases. This CDR3 comprises 14 residues. Germline loops: CDR1 SGHDN, CDR2 FVKESK. The CDR3 bases are TGTGCCAGCAGCCGGGGCGCAATTAATGAAAAACTGTTTTTT. Its translation is CASSRGAINEKLFF.

The chain is built from TRBV18 and TRBJ1-2; D is unclear. Deletions cut 0 bases from V and 6 bases from J, with 8 bases between. This CDR3 spans 13 amino acids. In germline, CDR1 is KGHSH, CDR2 LQKENI. The CDR3 sequence is CASSPPSGNGYTF. CDR3 sequence (DNA): TGTGCCAGCTCACCACCGTCGGGGAATGGCTACACCTTC.

This clone was seen once. The chain joins TRBV10-1 to TRBJ2-3; D might be TRBD1 (5 bases). The germline V gene has CDR1 WNHNN and CDR2 SYGVQD (reference sequence). This CDR3 is built from 15 residues. With 4 bases removed from V and 4 bases from J, the gap between germline ends came to 15 bases. As DNA, the CDR3 is TGCGCCAGCAGTGTAGACAGTTTTCGGGCAGATACGCAGTATTTT. Protein: CASSVDSFRADTQYF.

The rearrangement joins TRBV4-3 to TRBJ1-5; D gene uncertain. Deletions cut 0 bases from V and 2 bases from J, with 5 bases between. Germline CDR1 and CDR2: LGHNA and YSLEER. CDR3 size: 14 residues. This chain's CDR3 is CASSQETGNQPQHF. The CDR3 nucleotides are TGCGCCAGCAGCCAAGAAACGGGCAATCAGCCCCAGCATTTT.

The CDR3 loop is CASSQGVVNQPQHF. The DNA of the CDR3 is TGTGCCAGTTCCCAGGGGGTGGTCAATCAGCCCCAGCATTTT. V usage is TRBV18 and J usage is TRBJ1-5; 7 positions match TRBD1. J was trimmed by 3 bases and V by 9 bases; bases with no gene match: 8. CDR1 KGHSH and CDR2 LQKENI come from the germline V gene. This CDR3 contains 14 residues. Full variable domain (missing parts from reference TRBV18 and TRBJ1-5): NAGVMQNPRHLVRRRGQEARLRCSPMKGHSHVYWYRQLPEEGLKFMVYLQKENIIDESGMPKERFSAEFPKEGPSILRIQQVVRGDSAAYFCASSQGVVNQPQHFGDGTRLSIL.

This clone was observed a single time. The V gene is TRBV3-1 (or the pseudogene TRBV3-2), the J gene TRBJ2-7; D remains ambiguous. The CDR3 extends over 20 amino acids. V dropped 1 base and J dropped 0 bases, with 25 bases sitting between them. Per germline, CDR1 LGHDT and CDR2 YNNKEL (reference sequence). The CDR3 bases are TGTGCCAGCAGCCAAGGCTTCGGAATTGACTTTCTGAGGAGCTCCTACGAGCAGTACTTC. This codes for CASSQGFGIDFLRSSYEQYF.

The genes are TRBV5-1 and TRBJ2-6; D remains unclear. The germline gives CDR1 SGHRS, CDR2 YFSETQ. CDR3 length: 16 residues. V was shortened by 7 bases and J by 0 bases, with 14 bases between the two germline ends. The CDR3: CASCVKAASGANVLTF. The CDR3 DNA reads TGCGCCAGCTGTGTCAAGGCGGCCTCTGGGGCCAACGTCCTGACTTTC. The whole variable domain, filled in from reference TRBV5-1 and TRBJ2-6, reads KAGVTQTPRYLIKTRGQQVTLSCSPISGHRSVSWYQQTPGQGLQFLFEYFSETQRNKGNFPGRFSGRQFSNSRSEMNVSTLELGDSALYLCASCVKAASGANVLTFGAGSRLTVL.

This chain links TRBV6-5 with TRBJ2-3; 7 bases fit TRBD2. Unmatched junction bases numbered 3, after V lost 2 bases and J lost 1 base. The germline V gene has CDR1 MNHEY and CDR2 SVGAGI. The CDR3 covers 15 residues. CDR3 sequence reads: CASSYAGVGTDTQYF. DNA for the CDR3: TGTGCCAGCAGTTACGCGGGGGTAGGCACAGATACGCAGTATTTT.

This sequence joins TRBV10-2 and TRBJ1-5; 8 nucleotides align to TRBD1. This CDR3 is built from 16 residues. J was trimmed by 4 bases and V by 2 bases; bases with no gene match: 7. In germline, CDR1 is WSHSY, CDR2 SAAADI. CDR3 protein: CASSETDRGSNQPQHF. The CDR3 nucleotides read TGCGCCAGCAGTGAGACCGACAGGGGTAGTAATCAGCCCCAGCATTTT.

The chain joins TRBV3-1 (or the pseudogene TRBV3-2) to TRBJ2-1; 8 bases line up with TRBD2. The CDR3 extends over 16 amino acids. Germline values: CDR1 LGHDT, CDR2 YNNKEL (reference sequence). After removal of 4 bases from V and 3 bases from J, the junction contained 8 bases not matched to a gene. The CDR3 here is CASSPRGGTDYNEQFF. For the CDR3, the DNA is TGTGCCAGCAGCCCCCGGGGGGGAACCGACTACAATGAGCAGTTCTTC.

This clone was seen a single time. This rearrangement joins TRBV11-3 to TRBJ2-1, with TRBD2 identical over 8 bases. The germline CDR1 and CDR2 sequences are SGHNT and YENEEA. V dropped 5 bases and J dropped 6; count of bases not matched to a gene: 3. This CDR3 is 13 amino acids long. The CDR3, as DNA: TGTGCCAGCAGCCGGGAGGGTGGCAATGAGCAGTTCTTC. Amino acids: CASSREGGNEQFF. Full variable domain (missing parts from reference TRBV11-3 and TRBJ2-1): EAGVVQSPRYKIIEKKQPVAFWCNPISGHNTLYWYLQNLGQGPELLIRYENEEAVDDSQLPKDRFSAERLKGVDSTLKIQPAELGDSAVYLCASSREGGNEQFFGPGTRLTVL.